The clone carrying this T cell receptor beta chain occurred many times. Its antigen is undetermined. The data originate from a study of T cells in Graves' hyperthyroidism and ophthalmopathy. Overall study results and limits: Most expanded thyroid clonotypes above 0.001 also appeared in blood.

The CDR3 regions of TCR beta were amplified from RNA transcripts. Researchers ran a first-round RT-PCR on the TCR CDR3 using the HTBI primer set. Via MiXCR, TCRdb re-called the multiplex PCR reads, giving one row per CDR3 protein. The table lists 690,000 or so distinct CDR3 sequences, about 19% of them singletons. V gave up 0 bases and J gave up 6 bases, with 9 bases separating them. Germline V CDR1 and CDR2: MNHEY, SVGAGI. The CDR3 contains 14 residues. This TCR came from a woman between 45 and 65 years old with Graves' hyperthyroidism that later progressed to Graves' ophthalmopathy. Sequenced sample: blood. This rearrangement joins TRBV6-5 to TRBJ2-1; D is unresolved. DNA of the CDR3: TGTGCCAGCAGTTACTCCCGGGTAGTCAATGAGCAGTTCTTC. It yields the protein CASSYSRVVNEQFF.